These 7 T cell receptor beta chains originate from one sample sequenced in a study of blood T cell repertoires in COVID-19. Clones were read by immunoSEQ multiplex PCR, and TCRdb kept only the in-frame ones, dropping some. The profile shows 8,000 or so clones, less than 85% of them singletons. The sample was peripheral blood. These receptors were taken from a human donor in a cohort sampled during active COVID-19.

The V and J genes are TRBV9 and TRBJ2-7; TRBD2 matches 12 bases. CDR1 is SGDLS, CDR2 YYNGEE, per germline. The junction had 7 bases not matched to a gene; V was cut back by 0 bases and J by 3 bases. The CDR3 covers 17 residues. The CDR3 region has the DNA TGTGCCAGCAGCGTAGTGTCTAGCGGGAGGGCCCTCTACGAGCAGTACGTC. It encodes CASSVVSSGRALYEQYV.

A few counts support this clone. The V and J genes are TRBV19 and TRBJ2-2, with 9 nucleotides matching TRBD1. Unmatched junction bases numbered 2, after V lost 6 bases and J lost 6 bases. The CDR3 loop spans 13 amino acids. CDR1 and CDR2 (germline): LNHDA, SQIVND (reference sequence). Here the CDR3 DNA reads TGTGCCAGTAGCGGGACAGGGTCCGGGGAGCTGTTTTTT. This codes for CASSGTGSGELFF.

The chain joins TRBV27 to TRBJ1-1, with D hard to call. The germline CDR1 and CDR2 sequences are MNHEY and SMNVEV (reference sequence). This CDR3 is built from 15 residues. V was cut by 6 bases and J by 1 base, with 15 bases left in between. The CDR3: CASSLAPPGNTEAFF. The CDR3 DNA reads TGTGCCAGCAGCCTAGCCCCCCCGGGGAACACTGAAGCTTTCTTT.

This chain joins TRBV10-3 and TRBJ2-5; 7 nucleotides line up with TRBD2. CDR1 and CDR2 (germline): ENHRY, SYGVKD. The CDR3 runs 14 residues. V lost 10 bases, J lost 4 bases, and 12 bases stayed unmatched. CDR3 in amino acids: CATGRGSEGETQYF. The CDR3 DNA is TGTGCCACGGGGAGGGGCTCGGAGGGAGAGACCCAGTACTTC.

The chain combines TRBV14 with TRBJ2-1; the match to TRBD2 covers 8 bases. V dropped 2 bases and J dropped 4; count of bases not matched to a gene: 7. This CDR3 contains 16 residues. The germline V gene has CDR1 SGHDN and CDR2 FVKESK. CDR3 sequence (DNA): TGTGCCAGCAGCCAATACGTCCGCGGGAGGTACAATGAGCAGTTCTTC. Encoded protein: CASSQYVRGRYNEQFF. The full variable domain, rest sourced from reference TRBV14 and TRBJ2-1, is EAGVTQFPSHSVIEKGQTVTLRCDPISGHDNLYWYRRVMGKEIKFLLHFVKESKQDESGMPNNRFLAERTGGTYSTLKVQPAELEDSGVYFCASSQYVRGRYNEQFFGPGTRLTVL.

The J gene is TRBJ1-2, the V gene TRBV3-1 (or the pseudogene TRBV3-2); 8 positions match TRBD1. This CDR3 is 15 amino acids long. The germline CDR1 and CDR2 sequences are LGHDT and YNNKEL (reference sequence). Germline trimming cut 1 base from V and 13 bases from J; bases unmatched to any gene: 14. The CDR3 protein is CASSQGGLAGGACTF. The CDR3 bases are TGTGCCAGCAGCCAAGGGGGTCTGGCAGGGGGCGCTTGCACCTTC.

The CDR3 bases are TGTGCCAGCAGCCCCGGATCCGGGACAGGGACCTACAATGAGCAGTTCTTC. This gives the protein CASSPGSGTGTYNEQFF. This chain uses TRBV11-3 with TRBJ2-1; TRBD1 matches at 9 bases. V shed 5 bases and J 2 bases; nucleotides not matched to a gene: 10. Germline V gene sequence: CDR1 SGHNT, CDR2 YENEEA. The CDR3 contains 17 residues.